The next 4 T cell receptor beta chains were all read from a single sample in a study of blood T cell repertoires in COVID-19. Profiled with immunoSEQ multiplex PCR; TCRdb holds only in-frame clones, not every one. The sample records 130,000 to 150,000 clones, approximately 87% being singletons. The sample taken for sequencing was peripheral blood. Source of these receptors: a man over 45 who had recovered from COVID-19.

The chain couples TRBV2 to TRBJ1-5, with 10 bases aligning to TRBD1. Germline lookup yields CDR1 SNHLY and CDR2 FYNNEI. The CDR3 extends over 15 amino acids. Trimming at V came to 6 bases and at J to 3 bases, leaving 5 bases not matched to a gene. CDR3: CASRTGGYFNQPQHF. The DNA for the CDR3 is TGTGCCAGCAGGACAGGGGGCTATTTCAATCAGCCCCAGCATTTT. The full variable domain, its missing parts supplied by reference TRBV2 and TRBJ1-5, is EPEVTQTPSHQVTQMGQEVILRCVPISNHLYFYWYRQILGQKVEFLVSFYNNEISEKSEIFDDQFSVERPDGSNFTLKIRSTKLEDSAMYFCASRTGGYFNQPQHFGDGTRLSIL.

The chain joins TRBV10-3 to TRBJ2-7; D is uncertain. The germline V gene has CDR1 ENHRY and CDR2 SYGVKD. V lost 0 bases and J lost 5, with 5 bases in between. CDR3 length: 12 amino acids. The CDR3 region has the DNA TGTGCCATCAGTGAGTCTACAAACGAGCAGTACTTC. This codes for CAISESTNEQYF.

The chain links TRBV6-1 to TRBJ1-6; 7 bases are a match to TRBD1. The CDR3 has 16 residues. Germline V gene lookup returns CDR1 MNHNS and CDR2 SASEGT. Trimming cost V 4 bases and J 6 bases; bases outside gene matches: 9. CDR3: CASSGYPGGGNSPLHF. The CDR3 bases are TGTGCCAGCAGTGGATATCCAGGGGGAGGTAATTCACCCCTCCACTTT.

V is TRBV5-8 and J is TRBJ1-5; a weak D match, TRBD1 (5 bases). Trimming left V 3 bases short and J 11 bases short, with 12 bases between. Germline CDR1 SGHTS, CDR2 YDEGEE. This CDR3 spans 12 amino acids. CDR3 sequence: CASSSGLSAQHF. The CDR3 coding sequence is TGTGCCAGCAGCTCGGGACTTTCGGCCCAGCATTTT.